Each of the 8 T cell receptor beta chains below was sequenced from the same sample in a study of blood T cell repertoires in COVID-19. The table came from immunoSEQ multiplex PCR; TCRdb's copy has only in-frame clones and leaves some out. The sample shows about 130,000 clones, about 89% of them seen only once. The sequenced sample consisted of peripheral blood. These receptors were collected from a man aged 60 to 75 with COVID-19, enrolled during active disease.

This clone has a handful of counts. The chain combines TRBV7-8 with TRBJ1-1, with 7 bases aligning to TRBD1. The CDR3 contains 14 residues. With 5 bases clipped from V and 7 bases from J, the junction kept 10 bases outside the gene matches. CDR1 is SGHVS and CDR2 is FQNEAQ in the germline V gene. The CDR3 nucleotides read TGTGCCAGCAGCCATACTAGGGGGCAAGGTGAAGCTTTCTTT. This codes for CASSHTRGQGEAFF.

The chain employs TRBV5-1 and TRBJ1-2; 7 bases align to TRBD1. This CDR3 spans 16 amino acids. The J segment lost 1 base and the V segment lost 1 base, leaving 7 bases of the junction unmatched. The germline gives CDR1 SGHRS, CDR2 YFSETQ. The CDR3 here is CASSLTPGQLNYGYTF. The CDR3 nucleotides read TGCGCCAGCAGCTTGACGCCGGGACAGCTTAACTATGGCTACACCTTC.

The V call is TRBV4-1, the J call TRBJ2-7, with 8 bases lining up with TRBD1. The germline gives CDR1 MGHRA, CDR2 YSYEKL. CDR3 length: 18 amino acids. V shed 1 base, J shed 0 bases, and the junction held 11 bases outside the gene matches. CDR3 in amino acids: CASSQGPRGQTISYEQYF. The CDR3 nucleotides are TGCGCCAGCAGCCAAGGGCCCAGGGGGCAAACTATCTCCTACGAGCAGTACTTC.

In its sample, this clone was seen once. V and J are TRBV6-5 and TRBJ1-5; D unclear. Trimming cost V 7 bases and J 6 bases, with 10 bases left between them. This CDR3 region has 12 residues. Germline V gene data show CDR1 as MNHEY and CDR2 as SVGAGI. The CDR3 loop is CASKTGIQPQHF. The CDR3 bases are TGTGCCAGCAAAACGGGGATTCAGCCCCAGCATTTT.

The chain couples TRBV4-2 to TRBJ2-1; 8 bases agree with TRBD1. The CDR3 spans 21 residues. Losses at the gene ends were 0 bases for V and 0 bases for J; bases not matched to a gene: 16. Germline CDR1 LGHNA, CDR2 YNFKEQ. For the CDR3, the DNA is TGTGCCAGCAGCCAAGATGGGCCGGGACAGGAGCCCCTAAACTCCTACAATGAGCAGTTCTTC. It translates to CASSQDGPGQEPLNSYNEQFF.

The chain employs TRBV3-1 (or the pseudogene TRBV3-2) and TRBJ2-3; 8 positions match TRBD2. From germline, CDR1 is LGHDT and CDR2 YNNKEL (reference sequence). The trim removed 6 bases at V and 7 bases at J, leaving 15 bases unmatched. This CDR3 contains 16 residues. The CDR3 sequence is CASSEDGGGLGNTQYF. CDR3 nucleotides: TGTGCCAGCAGTGAGGACGGGGGGGGCCTCGGAAATACGCAGTATTTT.

This clone was observed once. The rearrangement links TRBV4-2 to TRBJ2-2; 16 bases align to TRBD2. CDR1 LGHNA and CDR2 YNFKEQ come from the germline V gene. Germline trimming cut 0 bases from V and 5 bases from J; bases unmatched to any gene: 3. CDR3 length equals 18 residues. The CDR3 nucleotides read TGTGCCAGCAGCCAAGAGGGACTAGCGGGGGGGCTAACCGGGGAGCTGTTTTTT. Protein sequence: CASSQEGLAGGLTGELFF.

This chain joins TRBV10-3 and TRBJ1-4, with D possibly being TRBD1 (6 bases). V lost 2 bases and J lost 8, with 12 bases in between. Germline V gene lookup returns CDR1 ENHRY and CDR2 SYGVKD. The length of the CDR3 is 14 residues. Written as DNA, the CDR3 is TGTGCCATCAGTGAGGTCAGGGGAGACGAAAAACTGTTTTTT. It is translated as CAISEVRGDEKLFF.